The clone carrying this T cell receptor beta chain was detected a few times. Noted treatment: oral pan-JAK inhibitor, 5-10 mg twice daily. RNA extraction and reverse transcription yielded cDNA as sequencing template. Here immunoSEQ multiplex PCR was the method, and the copy in TCRdb shows in-frame clones only, minus some. The repertoire includes roughly 200,000 clones, approximately 53% of them detected once, and 10% to 11% sits in the top ten. This entry belongs to a study of CD8+ T cells in alopecia areata. The germline V and J ends were trimmed by 5 bases and 7 bases, with 14 bases remaining between them. CDR3 length: 13 residues. Looked up from germline, CDR1 is SGHTA and CDR2 is FQGNSA.

The V and J genes are TRBV7-2 and TRBJ1-1; tentative D call: TRBD1 (5 bases). Sample: CD8+ T cells sorted from blood, taken at week 24, from a patient treated with tofacitinib. This clonotype was sampled from a human donor with alopecia areata. CDR3 sequence: CASSADSEVEAFF. The CDR3 DNA follows: TGTGCCAGCAGCGCTGACAGCGAGGTTGAAGCTTTCTTT.